The 28 T cell receptor beta chains below all came from one sample that was sequenced in a study of T cells in Graves' hyperthyroidism and ophthalmopathy. It was RNA transcripts that yielded the amplified TCR beta CDR3 regions. With the HTBI primer set, the TCR CDR3 went through a first round of RT-PCR. TCRdb fed the multiplex PCR reads into MiXCR, producing one record per CDR3 protein. The sample consists of approximately 430,000 distinct CDR3 sequences, around a sixth of them appearing once. Source material: blood. These receptors were obtained from a woman between 18 and 29 years old with Graves' hyperthyroidism.

This clonotype was found many times. The CDR3 DNA reads as TGCGCCAGCAGCCCGTCGGACCGGCGGGATACGCAGTATTTT. It is translated as CASSPSDRRDTQYF. The rearrangement uses TRBV5-1 and TRBJ2-3, with D unresolved. Per germline, CDR1 SGHRS and CDR2 YFSETQ. The CDR3 has 14 residues. V lost 4 bases and J 6 bases, leaving 15 bases between the germline ends.

This chain uses TRBV20-1 with TRBJ2-5; D gene unclear. The CDR3 is made up of 13 amino acids. The V and J ends lost 6 bases and 0 bases respectively, with 11 bases between them. The germline gives CDR1 DFQATT, CDR2 SNEGSKA (reference sequence). In DNA form, the CDR3 reads TGCAGTGCCTTAAACAAGTACCAAGAGACCCAGTACTTC. Translating gives CSALNKYQETQYF.

About this clonotype itself: This could be a read error, since a much larger clone is one nucleotide away. The rearrangement uses TRBV30 and TRBJ2-7; 9 bases match TRBD1. The CDR3 loop spans 16 amino acids. Germline V lookup: CDR1 GTSNPN, CDR2 SVGIG (reference sequence). V dropped 1 base and J dropped 2; count of bases not matched to a gene: 9. CDR3 nucleotide sequence: TGTGCCTGGAGTGCTGGGACAGGGAGATTCCCCTACGAGCAGTACTTC. This encodes CAWSAGTGRFPYEQYF. The variable domain in full, completed from reference TRBV30 and TRBJ2-7, reads SQTIHQWPATLVQPVGSPLSLECTVEGTSNPNLYWYRQAAGRGLQLLFYSVGIGQISSEVPQNLSASRPQDRQFILSSKKLLLSDSGFYLCAWSAGTGRFPYEQYFGPGTRLTVT.

Ten or more counts support this clonotype. The rearrangement uses TRBV18 and TRBJ2-7, with D perhaps TRBD1 or TRBD2 (6 bases each). CDR3 size: 13 residues. Trimming removed 3 bases from V and 6 bases from J, with 12 bases in between. CDR1 is KGHSH, CDR2 LQKENI, per germline. CDR3 region: CASSPSRGLEQYF. The CDR3 nucleotides are TGTGCCAGCTCACCGTCCCGGGGGCTCGAGCAGTACTTC.

Many counts were recorded for this clonotype. The chain couples TRBV28 to TRBJ2-4; D might be TRBD1 (6 bases). There are 15 residues in the CDR3. CDR1 and CDR2 (germline): MDHEN, SYDVKM. The ends were cut back, 7 bases at V and 7 bases at J, with 20 bases in the middle. As DNA, the CDR3 is TGTGCCAGCACATCTACCCCAGGGGTAGTGAACATTCAGTACTTC. It yields the protein CASTSTPGVVNIQYF.

The J gene is TRBJ2-1, the V gene TRBV12-3 or TRBV12-4; D gene unclear. V gave up 0 bases and J gave up 1 base, with 10 bases separating them. The length of the CDR3 is 16 residues. The chain's CDR3 is CASSLATWSSYNEQFF. The CDR3 nucleotides read TGTGCCAGCAGTTTAGCGACCTGGAGTTCCTACAATGAGCAGTTCTTC.

At least ten counts were recorded for this clonotype. This sequence joins TRBV18 and TRBJ2-1, with 11 nucleotides matching TRBD2. CDR1 is KGHSH, CDR2 LQKENI, per germline. This CDR3 is built from 16 residues. V lost 2 bases to trimming and J lost 6 bases; unmatched junction nucleotides: 6. This CDR3 reads CASSPTGTSGPNEQFF. The CDR3 nucleotides read TGTGCCAGCTCACCAACCGGGACTAGCGGCCCCAATGAGCAGTTCTTC.

This clonotype was detected many times. The CDR3 DNA is TGCAGTGCTAGAGAGGGGGGGGATTCACCCCTCCACTTT. As protein: CSAREGGDSPLHF. The rearrangement links TRBV20-1 to TRBJ1-6, with D possibly being TRBD1 (5 bases). CDR3 length equals 13 residues. V lost 0 bases to trimming and J lost 8 bases, with 8 bases between them. Germline V CDR1 and CDR2: DFQATT, SNEGSKA (reference sequence).

This clonotype was detected ten times or more. The gene calls are TRBV10-3 and TRBJ2-1; D gene ambiguous. The V end was cut by 3 bases, the J end by 0 bases, with 9 bases between. The CDR3 consists of 15 residues. CDR1 and CDR2 (germline): ENHRY, SYGVKD. The CDR3 DNA sequence: TGTGCCATCAGTGAAGAAGCTAGCTCCTACAATGAGCAGTTCTTC. Its translation is CAISEEASSYNEQFF.

Only a few counts were recorded for this clonotype. The CDR3 is CASSQEASGATDTQYF. The CDR3, as DNA: TGTGCCAGCAGCCAAGAGGCTAGCGGGGCCACAGATACGCAGTATTTT. The rearrangement uses TRBV4-2 and TRBJ2-3, with 9 bases identical to TRBD2. This CDR3 comprises 16 residues. Germline V lookup: CDR1 LGHNA, CDR2 YNFKEQ. Trimming cost V 0 bases and J 2 bases; bases outside gene matches: 3.

The rearrangement uses TRBV11-2 and TRBJ2-3, with 8 nucleotides matching TRBD2. CDR1 is SGHAT, CDR2 FQNNGV, per germline. CDR3 length: 16 residues. J was trimmed by 4 bases and V by 8 bases; bases with no gene match: 14. CDR3 loop: CASSDTGGVLADTQYF. The CDR3 DNA is TGTGCCAGCTCCGACACCGGGGGGGTGTTGGCAGATACGCAGTATTTT.

This clonotype showed up many times. J is TRBJ2-3 and V is TRBV27; TRBD2 matches 12 bases. The CDR3 contains 17 residues. Germline loops: CDR1 MNHEY, CDR2 SMNVEV (reference sequence). V trimming: 4 bases; J trimming: 1 base; junction bases outside the gene matches: 6. DNA of the CDR3: TGTGCCAGCAGTTCCCTCGGGACTAGCGGGCGCACAGATACGCAGTATTTT. Its protein product is CASSSLGTSGRTDTQYF.

This clonotype was picked up a small number of times. A single base separates this from a much larger clone, so it may be a read error. The rearrangement uses TRBV13 and TRBJ2-2, with 10 bases matching TRBD2. The germline V gene has CDR1 PRHDT and CDR2 FYEKMQ (reference sequence). CDR3 size: 17 residues. In DNA form, the CDR3 reads TGTGCCAGCAGCTTAGGAACTAGCGGGGCGGCCACCGGGGGGCTGTTTTTT. As protein: CASSLGTSGAATGGLFF.

This clonotype showed up many times. V is TRBV6-1 and J is TRBJ1-6, with 7 bases identical to TRBD1. Germline V CDR1 and CDR2: MNHNS, SASEGT. Trimming at V came to 4 bases and at J to 4 bases, leaving 4 bases not matched to a gene. This CDR3 is built from 15 residues. The CDR3 here is CASSAGTVYNSPLHF. The CDR3 DNA reads as TGTGCCAGCAGTGCCGGGACAGTGTATAATTCACCCCTCCACTTT.

The chain couples TRBV7-6 to TRBJ1-1; D might be TRBD1 (6 bases). Between the trimmed V and J ends, which lost 5 bases and 5 bases, there was a span of 21 bases. The CDR3 totals 16 residues. Germline CDR1 and CDR2: SGHVS and FNYEAQ. The CDR3 protein is CASSQRPRGDRTEAFF. CDR3 coding DNA: TGTGCCAGCAGCCAGAGGCCCAGGGGTGATCGGACTGAAGCTTTCTTT.

In its sample, this clonotype was seen many times. This chain joins TRBV30 and TRBJ1-5, with D possibly matching TRBD1 (6 bases). V lost 2 bases to trimming and J lost 0 bases, with 11 bases between them. The CDR3 length is 15 residues. Germline V gene lookup returns CDR1 GTSNPN and CDR2 SVGIG (reference sequence). The CDR3 is CAWSTGMGSNQPQHF. DNA of the CDR3: TGTGCCTGGAGTACAGGGATGGGTAGCAATCAGCCCCAGCATTTT.

This clonotype has a count of ten or more. This sequence joins TRBV6-2 or TRBV6-3 and TRBJ2-3; tentatively, D is TRBD2 (6 bases). The CDR3 runs 15 residues. With 0 bases removed from V and 2 bases from J, the gap between germline ends came to 9 bases. CDR1 and CDR2 from the germline V gene are MNHEY and SVGEGT. The chain's CDR3 is CASSYSSGDTDTQYF. The CDR3 DNA is TGTGCCAGCAGTTACTCTTCGGGGGACACAGATACGCAGTATTTT.

The sample holds a few counts of this clonotype. V is TRBV14 and J is TRBJ1-6; 10 positions match TRBD1. Germline V gene sequence: CDR1 SGHDN, CDR2 FVKESK. This CDR3 has 15 amino acids. With V trimmed by 6 bases and J by 6 bases, 5 bases remained unmatched. The CDR3 loop reads CASSWDRGLNSPLHF. CDR3 nucleotides: TGTGCCAGCAGTTGGGACAGGGGCCTTAATTCACCCCTCCACTTT.

At least ten counts were recorded for this clonotype. This chain links TRBV12-3 or TRBV12-4 with TRBJ1-1, with D perhaps TRBD1 (5 bases). The CDR3 extends over 16 amino acids. V lost 5 bases and J 0 bases, leaving 16 bases between the germline ends. The CDR3 sequence: CASSPIRQFMNTEAFF. The CDR3 DNA is TGTGCCAGCAGTCCAATAAGACAGTTCATGAACACTGAAGCTTTCTTT.

Ten or more counts support this clonotype. V usage is TRBV7-3 and J usage is TRBJ2-7; unclear D gene. The germline V gene encodes CDR1 SGHTA and CDR2 FQGTGA. This CDR3 region has 13 residues. V was trimmed by 8 bases and J by 6 bases, leaving 17 bases between them. The CDR3 DNA sequence: TGTGCCAGCTCCCCTCATCTTGGTCTCGAGCAGTACTTC. It yields the protein CASSPHLGLEQYF. Using reference TRBV7-3 and TRBJ2-7 for the parts outside the CDR3, the full variable domain is GAGVSQTPSNKVTEKGKYVELRCDPISGHTALYWYRQSLGQGPEFLIYFQGTGAADDSGLPNDRFFAVRPEGSVSTLKIQRTERGDSAVYLCASSPHLGLEQYFGPGTRLTVT.

This clonotype has at least ten counts. DNA of the CDR3: TGTGCCAGCAGCCAGGGGACGGCTTACGAGCAGTACTTC. As protein: CASSQGTAYEQYF. The chain recombines TRBV7-8 with TRBJ2-7; D possibly corresponds to TRBD1 (6 bases). V was clipped by 5 bases and J by 4 bases, with 12 bases between them. The germline CDR1 and CDR2 sequences are SGHVS and FQNEAQ. CDR3 size: 13 residues.

The rearrangement joins TRBV6-5 to TRBJ1-3; D call uncertain. CDR1 is MNHEY and CDR2 is SVGAGI in the germline V gene. This CDR3 is built from 13 residues. V gave up 3 bases and J gave up 2 bases, with 5 bases separating them. This CDR3 reads CASSYFAGNTIYF. CDR3 DNA: TGTGCCAGCAGTTATTTTGCTGGAAACACCATATATTTT.

In this sample, this clonotype turned up once. The V and J genes are TRBV13 and TRBJ2-7, with TRBD2 identical over 7 bases. The CDR3 totals 15 residues. The V gene's germline CDR1 is PRHDT and CDR2 FYEKMQ (reference sequence). The trim removed 6 bases at V and 0 bases at J, leaving 8 bases unmatched. CDR3 in DNA: TGTGCCAGCAGGCCCCCGGGCGGGAGCTCCTACGAGCAGTACTTC. Translating gives CASRPPGGSSYEQYF.

This clonotype has only a few counts. This chain connects TRBV28 to TRBJ2-3; D not resolved. CDR1 and CDR2 from the germline V gene are MDHEN and SYDVKM. The germline V and J ends were trimmed by 4 bases and 8 bases, with 19 bases remaining between them. The CDR3 is 15 residues long. The DNA for the CDR3 is TGTGCCAGCAGTTCCTCTCTCTACGTGTCAGCTACGCAGTATTTT. The encoded protein is CASSSSLYVSATQYF.

Concerning this clonotype: A much larger clonotype is one base distant, so this may be a read error. This chain uses TRBV6-2 or TRBV6-3 with TRBJ1-4; D gene ambiguous. This CDR3 region has 15 residues. Trimming stripped 2 bases from V and 8 bases from J, with 15 bases between. Germline lookup yields CDR1 MNHEY and CDR2 SVGEGT. This CDR3 reads CASSYGGELSEKLFF. The CDR3 nucleotides read TGTGCCAGCAGTTACGGTGGGGAATTGAGCGAAAAACTGTTTTTT.

This sequence joins TRBV6-1 and TRBJ1-2, with D possibly being TRBD1 (5 bases). The V and J ends lost 5 bases and 0 bases respectively, with 13 bases between them. Germline V lookup: CDR1 MNHNS, CDR2 SASEGT. The CDR3 runs to 15 residues. The CDR3, as DNA: TGTGCCAGCAGTCCCCGACAGACTTCTAACTATGGCTACACCTTC. This gives the protein CASSPRQTSNYGYTF.

The rearrangement joins TRBV6-1 to TRBJ1-3; D unresolved. V was trimmed by 2 bases and J by 4 bases, leaving 12 bases between them. CDR3 length equals 15 residues. CDR1 MNHNS and CDR2 SASEGT come from the germline V gene. The CDR3 loop is CASSENAGLGNTIYF. CDR3 coding DNA: TGTGCCAGCAGTGAAAACGCGGGGTTGGGAAACACCATATATTTT.

Concerning this clonotype: One end of the junction varies from germline; a read error may be responsible. The V gene is TRBV6-5, the J gene TRBJ1-2, with D maybe TRBD1 (5 bases). The CDR3 extends over 15 amino acids. The V gene's germline CDR1 is MNHEY and CDR2 SVGAGI. The CDR3 sequence: CARSYYRGGLYGYTF. The CDR3 coding sequence is TGTGCCAGGAGTTACTATAGGGGAGGCCTCTATGGCTACACCTTC.